Listed here are 8 T cell receptor beta chains from one sample, sequenced in a study of blood T cell repertoires in COVID-19. The assay was immunoSEQ multiplex PCR, and TCRdb's table has in-frame clones only and misses some. The sample contains 290,000 or so clones, roughly 80% of which appear only once. The sample was PBMCs or T cells enriched from blood (not recorded which). The receptors here all came from a man in his forties or fifties who had been exposed to COVID-19.

V usage is TRBV9 and J usage is TRBJ2-1; D is uncertain. The CDR3 length is 11 residues. The V and J ends lost 3 bases and 12 bases respectively, with 10 bases between them. Germline-derived CDR1 and CDR2 are SGDLS and YYNGEE. The CDR3 here is CASSADDWQFF. In DNA, the CDR3 is TGTGCCAGCAGCGCAGACGACTGGCAGTTCTTC.

V gene TRBV21-1 combines with J gene TRBJ2-6; the table assigns TRBD1, which was not confirmed against the DNA. TRBV21-1 is a documented pseudogene. The CDR3 has 16 residues. Here the CDR3 DNA reads TGTGCCAGCAGCAAAGAACCAGACTCTGGGGCCAACGTCCTGACTTTC. Amino acid sequence: CASSKEPDSGANVLTF.

The V call is TRBV3-1 (or the pseudogene TRBV3-2), the J call TRBJ1-3, with TRBD1 as a possible D gene (5 bases). V was shortened by 4 bases and J by 0 bases, with 10 bases between the two germline ends. Looked up from germline, CDR1 is LGHDT and CDR2 is YNNKEL (reference sequence). The length of the CDR3 is 15 residues. CDR3 bases: TGTGCCAGCAGCCCGTGGACAAACTCTGGAAACACCATATATTTT. Its protein product is CASSPWTNSGNTIYF.

The chain is built from TRBV5-1 and TRBJ2-5; D not certain. The CDR3 has 14 residues. Trimming stripped 1 base from V and 0 bases from J, with 7 bases between. CDR1 and CDR2 from the germline V gene are SGHRS and YFSETQ. CDR3 protein: CASSLFGHQETQYF. The CDR3 DNA follows: TGCGCCAGCAGCTTGTTTGGGCACCAAGAGACCCAGTACTTC. Full variable domain (remainder filled in from reference TRBV5-1 and TRBJ2-5): KAGVTQTPRYLIKTRGQQVTLSCSPISGHRSVSWYQQTPGQGLQFLFEYFSETQRNKGNFPGRFSGRQFSNSRSEMNVSTLELGDSALYLCASSLFGHQETQYFGPGTRLLVL.

The chain links TRBV6-5 to TRBJ1-2; D unresolved. Trimming removed 4 bases at V and 7 bases at J, with 13 bases between. This CDR3 has 13 amino acids. CDR1 is MNHEY, CDR2 SVGAGI, per germline. The CDR3, as DNA: TGTGCCAGCAGTTCCGGTAAAGTCGCTGGCTACACCTTC. Its translation is CASSSGKVAGYTF.

The sample holds a few counts of this clone. Within the sample, other DNA sequences also encode this same CDR3. CDR3: CAWSLGGEQYF. CDR3 sequence (DNA): TGTGCCTGGTCACTGGGGGGCGAGCAGTACTTC. J is TRBJ2-7 and V is TRBV30; maybe TRBD2 (6 bases). CDR3 size: 11 residues. Trimming took off 5 bases at V and 6 bases at J, with 11 bases between the two ends. Germline V gene lookup returns CDR1 GTSNPN and CDR2 SVGIG (reference sequence).

This clone occurred many times. The rearrangement uses TRBV7-9 and TRBJ1-3, with D perhaps TRBD1 (5 bases). Trimming took 5 bases from V and 2 from J, leaving 10 bases between them. CDR3 length equals 14 residues. Germline CDR1 and CDR2: SEHNR and FQNEAQ (reference sequence). CDR3 bases: TGTGCCAGCAGCCTACCAGGGACTGGAAACACCATATATTTT. This codes for CASSLPGTGNTIYF. The full variable domain, rest sourced from reference TRBV7-9 and TRBJ1-3, is DTGVSQNPRHKITKRGQNVTFRCDPISEHNRLYWYRQTLGQGPEFLTYFQNEAQLEKSRLLSDRFSAERPKGSFSTLEIQRTEQGDSAMYLCASSLPGTGNTIYFGEGSWLTVV.

Turning to this clone: Sequence at one end of the junction differs from germline and may be a read error. V gene TRBV4-2 combines with J gene TRBJ1-2, with a possible D match to TRBD1 (6 bases). Germline lookup yields CDR1 LGHNA and CDR2 YNFKEQ. The CDR3 covers 14 residues. In nucleotides, the CDR3 is TGTGCCGGCAGCCAAGTTCGGCAGGGGTATGGCTACACCTTC. The encoded protein is CAGSQVRQGYGYTF.